A single T cell receptor beta chain is shown here with its context. Its cognate antigen is unknown. Donors had no recently reported acute infections or vaccinations and were HIV-negative. Nashville, Tennessee was home to all donors, each a Caucasian adult. The CDR3 is 13 residues long. Germline CDR1 SQVTM, CDR2 ANQGSEA. V lost 4 bases to trimming and J lost 2 bases, with 12 bases between them. The data were obtained in a study of shared clonotypes between healthy human individuals. TCRdb's copy holds only in-frame clones and misses some; the assay was immunoSEQ multiplex PCR. This repertoire shows about 2.3 million clones, about 90% found once; its top ten account for approximately 0.4%. General observations from the study: Around 4.7% of naive CD4 clonotypes were shared across four donors. Naive subsets typically showed greater estimated richness than memory subsets.

Sequenced: naive CD4+ T cells from PBMCs. Subset: CD45RA+ positively selected. This sequence was found in a man aged 18 to 35 in good health. Some clones in this sample may be carry-over from other donors' samples. J is TRBJ2-7 and V is TRBV29-1, with a tentative D call TRBD2 (5 bases). For the CDR3, the DNA is TGCAGCGTTGGAGGGCTTGGGACCTACGAGCAGTACTTC. This sequence encodes CSVGGLGTYEQYF.